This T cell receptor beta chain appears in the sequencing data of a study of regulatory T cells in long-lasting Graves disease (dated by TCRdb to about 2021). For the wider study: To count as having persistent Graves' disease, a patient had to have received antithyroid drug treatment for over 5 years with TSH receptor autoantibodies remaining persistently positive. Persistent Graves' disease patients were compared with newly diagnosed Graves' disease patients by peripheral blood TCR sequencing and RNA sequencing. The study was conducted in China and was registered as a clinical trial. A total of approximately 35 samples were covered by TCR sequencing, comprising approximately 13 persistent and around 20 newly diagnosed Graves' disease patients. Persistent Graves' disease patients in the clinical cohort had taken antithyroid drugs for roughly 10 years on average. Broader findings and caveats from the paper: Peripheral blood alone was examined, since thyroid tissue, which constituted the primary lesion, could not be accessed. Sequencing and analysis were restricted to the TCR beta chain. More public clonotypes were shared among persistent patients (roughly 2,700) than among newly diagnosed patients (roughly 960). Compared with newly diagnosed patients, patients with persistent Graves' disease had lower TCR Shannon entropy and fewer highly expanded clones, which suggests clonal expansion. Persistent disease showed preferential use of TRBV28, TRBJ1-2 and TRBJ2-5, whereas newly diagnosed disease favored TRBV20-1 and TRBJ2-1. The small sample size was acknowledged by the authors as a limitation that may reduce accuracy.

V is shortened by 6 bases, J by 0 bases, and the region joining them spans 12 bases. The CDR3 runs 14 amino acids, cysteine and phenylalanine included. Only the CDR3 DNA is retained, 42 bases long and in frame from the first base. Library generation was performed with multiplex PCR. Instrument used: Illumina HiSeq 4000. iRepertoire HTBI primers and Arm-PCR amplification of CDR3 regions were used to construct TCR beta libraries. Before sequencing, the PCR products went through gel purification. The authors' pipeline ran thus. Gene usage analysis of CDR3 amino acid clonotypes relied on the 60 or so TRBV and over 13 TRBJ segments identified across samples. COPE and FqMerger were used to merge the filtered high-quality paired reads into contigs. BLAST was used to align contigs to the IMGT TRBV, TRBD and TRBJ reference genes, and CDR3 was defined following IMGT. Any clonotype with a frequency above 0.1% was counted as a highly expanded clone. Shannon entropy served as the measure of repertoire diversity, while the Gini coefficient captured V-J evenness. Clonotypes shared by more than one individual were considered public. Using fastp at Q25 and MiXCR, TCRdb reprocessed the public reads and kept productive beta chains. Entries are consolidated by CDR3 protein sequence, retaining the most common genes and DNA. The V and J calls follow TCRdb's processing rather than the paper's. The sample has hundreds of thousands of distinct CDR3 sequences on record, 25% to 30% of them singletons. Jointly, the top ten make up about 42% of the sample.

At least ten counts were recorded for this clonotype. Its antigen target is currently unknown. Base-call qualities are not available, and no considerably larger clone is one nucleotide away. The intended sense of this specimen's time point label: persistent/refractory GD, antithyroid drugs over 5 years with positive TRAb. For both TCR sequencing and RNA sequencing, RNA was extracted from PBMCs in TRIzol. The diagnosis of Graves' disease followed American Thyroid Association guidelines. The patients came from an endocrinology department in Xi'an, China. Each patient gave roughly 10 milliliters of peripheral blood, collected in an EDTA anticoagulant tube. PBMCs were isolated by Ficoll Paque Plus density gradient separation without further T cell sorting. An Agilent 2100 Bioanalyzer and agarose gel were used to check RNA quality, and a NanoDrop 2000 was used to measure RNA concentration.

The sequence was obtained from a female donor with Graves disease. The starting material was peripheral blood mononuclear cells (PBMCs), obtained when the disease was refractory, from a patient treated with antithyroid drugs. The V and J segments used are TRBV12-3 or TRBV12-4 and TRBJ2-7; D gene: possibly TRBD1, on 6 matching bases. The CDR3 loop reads CASRGGGSSYEQYF. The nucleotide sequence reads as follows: TGTGCCAGCAGGGGTGGGGGCAGCTCCTACGAGCAGTACTTC.